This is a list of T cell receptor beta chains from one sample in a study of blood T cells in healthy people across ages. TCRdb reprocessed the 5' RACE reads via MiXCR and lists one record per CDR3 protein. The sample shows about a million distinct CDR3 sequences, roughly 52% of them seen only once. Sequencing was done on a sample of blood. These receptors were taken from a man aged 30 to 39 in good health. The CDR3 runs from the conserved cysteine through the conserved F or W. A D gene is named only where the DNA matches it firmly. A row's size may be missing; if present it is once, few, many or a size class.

CDR3aa: CASRPSLQGVYEQYF
CDR3nt: TGTGCCAGCAGACCGAGTCTCCAGGGGGTATACGAGCAGTACTTC
d_gene: TRBD1
abundance: NA
v_gene: TRBV6-5
j_gene: TRBJ2-7

CDR3aa: CSVVMRGGGSSYEQYF
CDR3nt: TGCAGCGTTGTAATGCGGGGAGGTGGGAGCTCCTACGAGCAGTACTTC
d_gene: NA
abundance: NA
v_gene: TRBV29-1
j_gene: TRBJ2-7

CDR3aa: CASSLQGGDTGELFF
CDR3nt: TGCGCCAGCAGCTTGCAGGGAGGAGACACCGGGGAGCTGTTTTTT
d_gene: NA
abundance: NA
v_gene: TRBV5-1
j_gene: TRBJ2-2

CDR3aa: CASSQRPVEAFF
CDR3nt: TGTGCCAGCAGCCAAAGGCCGGTTGAAGCTTTCTTT
d_gene: NA
abundance: few
v_gene: TRBV14
j_gene: TRBJ1-1

CDR3aa: CASSLDAAGSGEKLFF
CDR3nt: TGCGCCAGCAGCCTAGATGCAGCAGGAAGTGGGGAAAAACTGTTTTTT
d_gene: NA
abundance: NA
v_gene: TRBV4-3
j_gene: TRBJ1-4

CDR3aa: CSGTSGGPRDTQYF
CDR3nt: TGCAGTGGGACTAGCGGGGGCCCTCGGGATACGCAGTATTTT
d_gene: TRBD2
abundance: NA
v_gene: TRBV20-1
j_gene: TRBJ2-3

CDR3aa: CASSPTPKASEQFF
CDR3nt: TGTGCCAGCAGTCCAACCCCCAAGGCGAGCGAGCAGTTCTTC
d_gene: NA
abundance: few
v_gene: TRBV12-3/TRBV12-4
j_gene: TRBJ2-1

CDR3aa: CAGSQGPYEQYF
CDR3nt: TGTGCCGGCAGCCAGGGACCCTACGAGCAGTACTTC
d_gene: NA
abundance: NA
v_gene: TRBV14
j_gene: TRBJ2-7

CDR3aa: CASSAGTGGQPQHF
CDR3nt: TGTGCCAGCAGCGCTGGGACAGGGGGTCAGCCCCAGCATTTT
d_gene: TRBD1
abundance: many
v_gene: TRBV11-2
j_gene: TRBJ1-5

CDR3aa: CSVTFGEGTGTYQPQHF
CDR3nt: TGCAGCGTTACGTTTGGAGAAGGGACAGGGACTTATCAGCCCCAGCATTTT
d_gene: TRBD1
abundance: NA
v_gene: TRBV29-1
j_gene: TRBJ1-5

CDR3aa: CASSQWRQETQYF
CDR3nt: TGCGCCAGCAGCCAATGGCGTCAAGAGACCCAGTACTTC
d_gene: NA
abundance: few
v_gene: TRBV4-1
j_gene: TRBJ2-5

CDR3aa: CASSRGATVQTGELFF
CDR3nt: TGTGCCAGCAGCAGGGGCGCCACAGTACAAACCGGGGAGCTGTTTTTT
d_gene: NA
abundance: few
v_gene: TRBV9
j_gene: TRBJ2-2

CDR3aa: CASSALEPSGYTF
CDR3nt: TGTGCCAGCAGCGCCCTCGAACCAAGTGGCTACACCTTC
d_gene: NA
abundance: few
v_gene: TRBV9
j_gene: TRBJ1-2

CDR3aa: CSASARQARSYNEQFF
CDR3nt: TGCAGTGCTAGTGCTCGACAGGCCCGCTCCTACAATGAGCAGTTCTTC
d_gene: NA
abundance: few
v_gene: TRBV20-1
j_gene: TRBJ2-1

CDR3aa: CASSEEGFYGYTF
CDR3nt: TGTGCCAGCAGTGAAGAGGGTTTCTATGGCTACACCTTC
d_gene: NA
abundance: NA
v_gene: TRBV6-1
j_gene: TRBJ1-2

CDR3aa: CASSLGTGVIEKLFF
CDR3nt: TGTGCCAGCAGTTTGGGGACAGGGGTGATTGAAAAACTGTTTTTT
d_gene: TRBD1
abundance: NA
v_gene: TRBV12-3/TRBV12-4
j_gene: TRBJ1-4

CDR3aa: CSVEVRRLAGEQYF
CDR3nt: TGCAGCGTTGAAGTCCGCCGACTAGCGGGTGAGCAGTACTTC
d_gene: TRBD2
abundance: NA
v_gene: TRBV29-1
j_gene: TRBJ2-7

CDR3aa: CASRGLVTDTQYF
CDR3nt: TGTGCCAGCAGGGGACTAGTCACAGATACGCAGTATTTT
d_gene: TRBD2
abundance: many
v_gene: TRBV12-3/TRBV12-4
j_gene: TRBJ2-3

CDR3aa: CASRLGRLKEKLFF
CDR3nt: TGTGCCAGCAGACTAGGACGGTTGAAGGAAAAACTGTTTTTT
d_gene: NA
abundance: NA
v_gene: TRBV6-5
j_gene: TRBJ1-4

CDR3aa: CASSSRTSGVAKNIQYF
CDR3nt: TGTGCCAGCAGCTCACGGACTAGCGGGGTAGCCAAAAACATTCAGTACTTC
d_gene: TRBD2
abundance: NA
v_gene: TRBV5-4
j_gene: TRBJ2-4

CDR3aa: CSARHGTNYGYTF
CDR3nt: TGCAGTGCAAGACACGGAACTAACTATGGCTACACCTTC
d_gene: NA
abundance: NA
v_gene: TRBV20-1
j_gene: TRBJ1-2

CDR3aa: CASSNGIIGAEAFF
CDR3nt: TGTGCCAGCAGCAATGGGATTATAGGCGCTGAAGCTTTCTTT
d_gene: NA
abundance: few
v_gene: TRBV21-1
j_gene: TRBJ1-1

CDR3aa: CAGSLAGGGVGKNIQYF
CDR3nt: TGTGCCGGCAGCTTAGCGGGCGGAGGGGTAGGCAAAAACATTCAGTACTTC
d_gene: TRBD2
abundance: NA
v_gene: TRBV7-2
j_gene: TRBJ2-4

CDR3aa: CASSYRGLETDTQYF
CDR3nt: TGCGCCAGCAGCTACAGGGGGCTGGAGACAGATACGCAGTATTTT
d_gene: TRBD1
abundance: few
v_gene: TRBV5-1
j_gene: TRBJ2-3

CDR3aa: CASSLEGASTEAFF
CDR3nt: TGTGCCAGCAGTTTAGAGGGGGCGAGCACTGAAGCTTTCTTT
d_gene: TRBD1
abundance: few
v_gene: TRBV12-3/TRBV12-4
j_gene: TRBJ1-1

CDR3aa: CSGSAGGSTDTQYF
CDR3nt: TGCAGCGGGTCGGCAGGGGGGAGCACAGATACGCAGTATTTT
d_gene: NA
abundance: NA
v_gene: TRBV29-1
j_gene: TRBJ2-3

CDR3aa: CASCRGAFDDEQFF
CDR3nt: TGCGCCAGTTGTAGGGGGGCTTTCGACGATGAGCAGTTCTTC
d_gene: NA
abundance: many
v_gene: TRBV5-1
j_gene: TRBJ2-1

CDR3aa: CASSSFLAGYTDTQYF
CDR3nt: TGTGCCAGCAGTTCCTTCCTAGCGGGGTACACAGATACGCAGTATTTT
d_gene: TRBD2
abundance: NA
v_gene: TRBV27
j_gene: TRBJ2-3

CDR3aa: CSAYESGSRGEQFF
CDR3nt: TGCAGTGCCTACGAGTCGGGGAGTCGAGGTGAGCAGTTCTTC
d_gene: NA
abundance: NA
v_gene: TRBV20-1
j_gene: TRBJ2-1

CDR3aa: CASSHGSRGLYEQYF
CDR3nt: TGTGCCAGCAGCCATGGGTCCAGGGGGTTGTACGAGCAGTACTTC
d_gene: TRBD1
abundance: NA
v_gene: TRBV3-1
j_gene: TRBJ2-7

CDR3aa: CASSRGLSDEQYF
CDR3nt: TGTGCCAGCAGCCGGGGACTTTCGGACGAGCAGTACTTC
d_gene: NA
abundance: NA
v_gene: TRBV4-2
j_gene: TRBJ2-7

CDR3aa: CASSLVGAQSSYNEQFF
CDR3nt: TGCGCCAGCAGCTTGGTGGGGGCGCAGAGCTCCTACAATGAGCAGTTCTTC
d_gene: NA
abundance: few
v_gene: TRBV5-1
j_gene: TRBJ2-1

CDR3aa: CAVSHGKEAYEQYF
CDR3nt: TGTGCCGTCTCTCACGGGAAGGAGGCCTACGAGCAGTACTTC
d_gene: NA
abundance: NA
v_gene: TRBV6-1
j_gene: TRBJ2-7

CDR3aa: CASSLGVTGADYEQYF
CDR3nt: TGTGCCAGCAGTTTAGGGGTGACAGGCGCGGACTACGAGCAGTACTTC
d_gene: NA
abundance: few
v_gene: TRBV12-3/TRBV12-4
j_gene: TRBJ2-7

CDR3aa: CASSSSLGTDTQYF
CDR3nt: TGTGCCAGCAGCTCCTCGCTGGGCACAGATACGCAGTATTTT
d_gene: NA
abundance: NA
v_gene: TRBV7-9
j_gene: TRBJ2-3

CDR3aa: CASSQDHGAGGYTF
CDR3nt: TGTGCCAGCAGCCAAGATCACGGGGCTGGCGGCTACACCTTC
d_gene: NA
abundance: NA
v_gene: TRBV3-1
j_gene: TRBJ1-2

CDR3aa: CASSKVVYEQYF
CDR3nt: TGTGCCAGCAGCAAGGTGGTCTACGAGCAGTACTTC
d_gene: NA
abundance: few
v_gene: TRBV6-1
j_gene: TRBJ2-7